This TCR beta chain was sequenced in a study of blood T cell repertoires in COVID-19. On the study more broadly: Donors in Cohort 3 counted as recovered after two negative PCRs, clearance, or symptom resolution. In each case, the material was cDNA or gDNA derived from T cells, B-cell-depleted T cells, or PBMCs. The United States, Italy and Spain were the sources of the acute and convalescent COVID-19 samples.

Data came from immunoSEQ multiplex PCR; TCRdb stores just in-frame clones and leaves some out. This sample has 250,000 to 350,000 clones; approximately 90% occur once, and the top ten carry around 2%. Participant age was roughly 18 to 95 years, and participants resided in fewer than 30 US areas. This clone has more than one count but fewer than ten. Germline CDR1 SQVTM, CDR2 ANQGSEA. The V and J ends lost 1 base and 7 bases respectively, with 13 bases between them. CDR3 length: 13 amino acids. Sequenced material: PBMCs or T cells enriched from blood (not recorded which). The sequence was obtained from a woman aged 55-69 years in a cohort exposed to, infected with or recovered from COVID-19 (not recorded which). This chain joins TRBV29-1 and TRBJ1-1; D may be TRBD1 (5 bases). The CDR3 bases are TGCAGCGTTGAAGGAAGCGACAGAGTTGAAGCTTTCTTT. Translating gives CSVEGSDRVEAFF.